These T cell receptor beta chains were read from a single sample in a study of graft-versus-host responses after intestinal transplantation. What these receptors recognize is not known. Profiling relied on immunoSEQ multiplex PCR, and the TCRdb table lists in-frame clones only, not all of them. The sample yields just over 70,000 clones, approximately 87% seen once. The source material was unstimulated CD4+ T cells sorted from spleen or lymph node cells, sampled before transplant. The origin of the receptors is a human donor who was the organ donor for an intestinal transplant. Each CDR3 is given with its conserved first and last residue. A D gene is named only where the DNA matches it firmly. Where a row states a size, it is once, few, many or the class of an expanded clone; other rows omit it.

>.|.|TRBV7-3|TRBJ1-1
TGTGCCAGCAGCTACCACATGAACACTGAAGCTTTCTTT
CASSYHMNTEAFF
>few|TRBD1|TRBV28|TRBJ1-6
TGTGCCAGCAGTTTTTCCCCGACAGGGGGCTCACCCCTCCACTTT
CASSFSPTGGSPLHF
>.|TRBD1|TRBV28|TRBJ1-5
TGTGCCAGCAGTATGCAGACAGGGATAAATCAGCCCCAGCATTTT
CASSMQTGINQPQHF
>.|TRBD1|TRBV30|TRBJ1-2
TGTGCCTGGGGACAGGGCTTTCATGGCTACACCTTC
CAWGQGFHGYTF
>.|TRBD2|TRBV5-8|TRBJ2-5
TGTGCCAGCAGCTTGGCCAGGCTAGCGGGTGGGGAGACCCAGTACTTC
CASSLARLAGGETQYF
>.|.|TRBV7-8|TRBJ2-5
TGTGCCAGCAGCCCCCAGCTAGTTAAAGAGACCCAGTACTTC
CASSPQLVKETQYF
>.|.|TRBV19|TRBJ2-1
TGTGCCAGTAGTGACCAGACGACAGGTCGAGATGAGCAGTTCTTC
CASSDQTTGRDEQFF
>.|.|TRBV10-1|TRBJ2-1
TGCGCCAGCAGTTCACATAACAATGAGCAGTTCTTC
CASSSHNNEQFF
>.|TRBD2|TRBV5-1|TRBJ2-3
TGCGCCAGCAGCCTCGCCGGGACTAGCCTTGCAGATACGCAGTATTTT
CASSLAGTSLADTQYF
>.|.|TRBV7-2|TRBJ2-5
TGTGCCAGCAGCGAGACGGGAGAGACCCAGTACTTC
CASSETGETQYF
>.|TRBD2|TRBV7-8|TRBJ2-3
TGTGCCAGCAGCCGATCACCGGCTAGCGGGGGGACTAGCACAGATACGCAGTATTTT
CASSRSPASGGTSTDTQYF
>once|TRBD2|TRBV30|TRBJ2-1
TGTGCCTGGAGTCGGGGGGAGATCTACAATGAGCAGTTCTTC
CAWSRGEIYNEQFF
>.|TRBD1|TRBV25-1|TRBJ1-2
TGTGCCAGCAGTGCAGACAGGGGGCGAGTTGGTGGCTACACCTTC
CASSADRGRVGGYTF
>.|TRBD1|TRBV7-9|TRBJ1-6
TGTGCCAGCAGGAGGGGACAGGGCCTTAATAATTCACCCCTCCACTTT
CASRRGQGLNNSPLHF
>few|.|TRBV6-4|TRBJ2-3
TGTGCCGGGAGGACTGGGGAATCTAGCACAGATACGCAGTATTTT
CAGRTGESSTDTQYF
>few|TRBD1|TRBV19|TRBJ1-1
TGTGCCAGTATGAACAGGGGGAGGGTTGGAACTGAAGCTTTCTTT
CASMNRGRVGTEAFF
>.|TRBD1|TRBV28|TRBJ1-4
TGTGCCAGCAGCCCGACAGGGGGGGGTGAAAAACTGTTTTTT
CASSPTGGGEKLFF
>.|.|TRBV6-6|TRBJ1-5
TGTGCCAGCAGTTACCTCGGGGGGCGGCAGCCCCAGCATTTT
CASSYLGGRQPQHF
>.|TRBD1|TRBV7-9|TRBJ1-6
TGTGCCAGCAGCTTAATTCAGGGGGCGAATTCACCCCTCCACTTT
CASSLIQGANSPLHF
>.|TRBD1|TRBV6-5|TRBJ1-1
TGTGCCAGCAGTTACACTACAGGGGGGGAAGCTTTCTTT
CASSYTTGGEAFF
>.|.|TRBV5-4|TRBJ1-2
TGTGCCAGCAGCTTCGGCAGGGGTGCAATATCTGGCTACACCTTC
CASSFGRGAISGYTF
>.|.|TRBV7-9|TRBJ1-2
TGTGCCAGCAGCTCAGAAATACCTAACTATGGCTACACCTTC
CASSSEIPNYGYTF
>.|TRBD1|TRBV4-2|TRBJ1-5
TGTGCCAGCAGCCAAGATCTTACAGGGGGGCAGCCCCAGCATTTT
CASSQDLTGGQPQHF
>.|TRBD2|TRBV6-4|TRBJ2-1
TGTGCCGCGTCCCTTAGCGGGGGGGCCGGCAAGGATGAGCAGTTCTTC
CAASLSGGAGKDEQFF
>.|TRBD1|TRBV7-9|TRBJ2-3
TGTGCCAGCAGCTTAGACAGGGGAACAGATACGCAGTATTTT
CASSLDRGTDTQYF
>.|.|TRBV7-2|TRBJ2-3
TGTGCCAGCAGCAGGGGGGGGCCACGCGGGACAGATACGCAGTATTTT
CASSRGGPRGTDTQYF
>few|.|TRBV6-4|TRBJ1-6
TGTGCCCGAACGTATGGACAGATGAGCTCCTATAATTCACCCCTCCACTTT
CARTYGQMSSYNSPLHF
>.|.|TRBV5-1|TRBJ1-2
TGCGCCAGCAGCTTCCCGGGAAATGGCTACACCTTC
CASSFPGNGYTF
>.|.|TRBV5-1|TRBJ1-6
TGCGCCAGCAGCTTGGGCTGGGCTGGGAATTCACCCCTCCACTTT
CASSLGWAGNSPLHF
>.|.|TRBV29-1|TRBJ1-2
TGCAGCGTTGGTGGGCCCCACTATGGCTACACCTTC
CSVGGPHYGYTF
>.|TRBD1|TRBV4-1|TRBJ2-1
TGCGCCAGCAGCCATGACAGGGGACCCTACAATGAGCAGTTCTTC
CASSHDRGPYNEQFF
>.|.|TRBV7-9|TRBJ2-5
TGTGCCACCCCCGGGGGACCTAGAGAGACCCAGTACTTC
CATPGGPRETQYF
>.|TRBD1|TRBV10-3|TRBJ1-4
TGTGCCATCAGGAAAACGGGACAGACTAATGAAAAACTGTTTTTT
CAIRKTGQTNEKLFF
>.|TRBD1|TRBV6-6|TRBJ1-1
TGTGCCAGCAGCATCGACAGGGGCACTGAAGCTTTCTTT
CASSIDRGTEAFF
>.|TRBD1|TRBV11-2|TRBJ2-5
TGTGCCAGCAGCTTCGGACAGGGAGAGACCCAGTACTTC
CASSFGQGETQYF
>.|.|TRBV30|TRBJ1-2
TGTGCCTGGAGCCCGGGTGACTATGGCTACACCTTC
CAWSPGDYGYTF
>.|TRBD1|TRBV2|TRBJ1-6
TGTGCCGGGACAGGGAACAATTCACCCCTCCACTTT
CAGTGNNSPLHF
>.|.|TRBV29-1|TRBJ1-4
TGCAGCGTTGTCCAGTCAACTAATGAAAAACTGTTTTTT
CSVVQSTNEKLFF
>.|.|TRBV5-1|TRBJ2-3
TGCGCCAGCAGCCAGAACGCAGATACGCAGTATTTT
CASSQNADTQYF
>.|.|TRBV29-1|TRBJ1-3
TGCAGCGTTGAACTAGGTACCGGAAACACCATATATTTT
CSVELGTGNTIYF